This T cell receptor (beta chain) appears in the sequencing data of a study of blood T cell repertoires in COVID-19. Original processing notes: Estimation of nucleated cell counts relied on the amplification of reference gene primers. Using immunoSEQ multiplex PCR, the repertoire was profiled, and TCRdb retains in-frame clones only, with some absent. Clone size and V and J calls were adopted from that table, with D and trimming inferred from the DNA. Of fewer than 200,000 clones detected, 89% appear once; the ten largest clones hold around 1.9%. J gave up 0 bases and V 6 bases, and 6 bases lay outside the gene matches. CDR3 length: 15 amino acids. In germline, CDR1 is MDHEN, CDR2 SYDVKM.

Specimen: peripheral blood. V and J are TRBV28 and TRBJ2-5; 8 positions agree with TRBD2. The sequence derives from a man aged 18 to 30 who had recovered from COVID-19. The CDR3, as DNA: TGTGCCAGCAGGGACTCGGGGGGGTACCAAGAGACCCAGTACTTC. Encoded protein: CASRDSGGYQETQYF.